This T cell receptor beta chain was captured in a study of OX40 agonist ivuxolimab in advanced cancers. About the study: Patients were infused with ivuxolimab every 2 weeks at 0.01 to 10 mg/kg.

This table comes from immunoSEQ multiplex PCR, and its TCRdb copy is limited to in-frame clones, with some not included. The sample holds over 15,000 clones, approximately 84% seen once. Study findings and constraints: Clonal expansion among partial responders at 0.1-3.0 mg/kg ranked near the lowest. Low normalized clonal expansion also occurred in some nonresponding patients.

Regarding this clone: The antigen is undetermined.

Germline V gene lookup returns CDR1 SQVTM and CDR2 ANQGSEA. The germline V and J ends were trimmed by 4 bases and 1 base, with 10 bases remaining between them. The CDR3 is 13 amino acids. J is TRBJ1-2 and V is TRBV29-1, with D perhaps TRBD1 (5 bases). This receptor was taken from an adult with an advanced solid tumor such as melanoma, head and neck, liver or kidney cancer. Source: CD4+ or CD8+ T cells sorted from blood, taken in a trial of the OX40 agonist ivuxolimab. The CDR3 spells CSVAAGLNYGYTF. The CDR3 DNA is TGCAGCGTTGCGGCAGGGCTTAACTATGGCTACACCTTC.